This T cell receptor (beta chain) originates from a study of human T cells and chemical hapten exposure. The study's findings and limits: The study found expanded TCRs formed significantly more large CDR3 similarity clusters than controls.

This CDR3 contains 16 residues. CDR1 MNHNY and CDR2 SVGAGI come from the germline V gene (reference sequence). V dropped 5 bases and J dropped 2 bases, with 18 bases sitting between them. As the library was built, unique molecular identifiers were attached to individual cDNA molecules. TCRdb independently ran MiXCR on the RACE reads; one entry per CDR3 protein. The data hold tens of thousands of distinct CDR3 sequences, with 10% observed a single time. Time point of the sample: patch test 2, 6 weeks after DPC sensitization. Treatment described: therapeutic diphenylcyclopropenone sensitization with weekly scalp DPC. This clonotype was found a few times. Its antigen is still unknown.

V usage is TRBV6-6 and J usage is TRBJ1-1, with D maybe TRBD1 (5 bases). The sequence was collected from a woman between 45 and 65 years old with alopecia areata. Some clones in this sample may be carry-over from other donors' samples. The sample was whole blood, taken in connection with sensitization to the hapten diphenylcyclopropenone (DPC). CDR3 sequence reads: CASSLGGERGNTEAFF. The DNA of the CDR3 is TGTGCCAGCAGTCTGGGGGGGGAGCGCGGTAACACTGAAGCTTTCTTT.